The sequence of this T cell receptor (beta chain) was determined in a study of Graves' ophthalmopathy and Graves' hyperthyroidism. The study, taken as a whole, reports: Most clonotypes expanded in thyroid above 0.001 frequency were present in blood too.

Someone took the PBMCs out of 8.5 to 10 ml of fresh peripheral blood. RNA served as the template for amplifying TCR beta CDR3 regions. RT-PCR in the first round used HTBI primers; a second-round multiplex PCR followed. TCRdb re-called the multiplex PCR reads with MiXCR, one entry per CDR3 protein. Of roughly 500,000 distinct CDR3 sequences detected, about 15% appear once; the ten largest clones hold approximately 9.8%. This clonotype was seen many times. Its target is not known. This receptor was identified in a woman in her 30s with Graves' ophthalmopathy. The sequencing sample was made of blood.

The DNA for the CDR3 is TGTGCCAGCAGTTTATCGGACAGGGGGCCGCAGGGCTACACCTTC. Its protein product is CASSLSDRGPQGYTF. This rearrangement joins TRBV28 to TRBJ1-2; 11 nucleotides align to TRBD1. CDR3 length: 15 residues. J gave up 8 bases and V 1 base, and 6 bases lay outside the gene matches. The germline gives CDR1 MDHEN, CDR2 SYDVKM.